Listed here are 17 T cell receptor beta chains from one sample, sequenced in a study of sequential checkpoint blockade in melanoma (dated by TCRdb to between 2019 and 2020). In light of the paper, this sample's treatment or condition label describes: randomized to nivolumab then ipilimumab (arm A) or the reverse (arm B). The method was the immunoSEQ multiplex PCR assay. In TCRdb, the immuneACCESS table is reduced to in-frame sequences with V and J assigned. These tables do not hold every clone; where another copy was compared, an unresolved V gene accounts for under half, and the others remain unexplained. The sample table lists about 25,000 clones, roughly 76% of them with a count of one. More than 20% of the sample goes to the ten largest clones. The specimen comprised CD8+ T cells sorted from blood (inferred from file names), sampled from a patient given nivolumab and ipilimumab in sequence. The receptors here all came from a human donor with melanoma.

Only a few counts were recorded for this clone. The chain links TRBV19 to TRBJ2-1, with 9 bases aligning to TRBD2. Germline V lookup: CDR1 LNHDA, CDR2 SQIVND (reference sequence). Trimming took 11 bases from V and 7 from J; bases not matched to a gene: 12. This CDR3 comprises 14 residues. In DNA form, the CDR3 reads TGTGCCCCCTCTGAGTCTAGCGGGGTAAATGAGCAGTTCTTC. It codes for CAPSESSGVNEQFF.

The chain joins TRBV5-6 to TRBJ2-5; the D is unclear. The J call may be in error: the DNA end matches TRBJ2-7 better. This CDR3 spans 14 amino acids. The germline CDR1 and CDR2 sequences are SGHDT and YYEEEE. The CDR3 DNA is TGTGCCAGCAGCTTGGTGGTTCAGGCGAACGAGCAGTACTTC. It yields the protein CASSLVVQANEQYF.

This sequence joins TRBV6-4 and TRBJ2-3; 10 bases are a match to TRBD1. With V trimmed by 10 bases and J by 2 bases, 6 bases remained unmatched. The CDR3 is 14 amino acids. Germline V CDR1 and CDR2: MRHNA, SNTAGT. CDR3 sequence reads: CATKDRGDTDTQYF. The CDR3 nucleotides read TGTGCCACCAAGGACAGGGGGGACACAGATACGCAGTATTTT.

Notes on this clone: The junction differs from germline at one of its ends, possibly a read error. The V call is TRBV7-6, the J call TRBJ2-7, with D maybe TRBD1 (5 bases). This CDR3 has 15 amino acids. Germline lookup yields CDR1 SGHVS and CDR2 FNYEAQ. CDR3 amino acids: CASSFPQGSSNEQYF. The CDR3 DNA reads as TGTGCCAGCAGCTTCCCCCAGGGTAGCTCCAACGAGCAGTACTTC.

This clone has only one observation. The chain uses TRBV9 and TRBJ2-3; 8 bases match TRBD2. With 2 bases clipped from V and 4 bases from J, the junction kept 3 bases outside the gene matches. The CDR3 length is 14 residues. Germline values: CDR1 SGDLS, CDR2 YYNGEE. CDR3 residues: CASSVPGGPDTQYF. The CDR3 DNA follows: TGTGCCAGCAGCGTCCCGGGAGGGCCAGATACGCAGTATTTT.

The chain uses TRBV6-5 and TRBJ1-1; maybe TRBD1 (6 bases). Germline values: CDR1 MNHEY, CDR2 SVGAGI. Trimming removed 4 bases at V and 8 bases at J, with 8 bases between. The CDR3 length is 11 residues. DNA for the CDR3: TGTGCCAGCAGTTCAGGGGTCGAAGCTTTCTTT. It specifies CASSSGVEAFF.

This rearrangement joins TRBV4-3 to TRBJ1-1; D uncertain. The CDR3 is 14 residues long. Germline V gives CDR1 LGHNA, CDR2 YSLEER. With 4 bases removed from V and 4 bases from J, the gap between germline ends came to 13 bases. In DNA, the CDR3 is TGCGCCAGCAGCCCGACCGGGAGCCGCACTGAAGCTTTCTTT. It is translated as CASSPTGSRTEAFF.

This sequence joins TRBV9 and TRBJ2-3; no firm D call. V was cut by 3 bases and J by 3 bases, with 11 bases left in between. Germline assignment: CDR1 SGDLS and CDR2 YYNGEE. The CDR3 contains 14 residues. DNA for the CDR3: TGTGCCAGCAGCGCCGAGTTCGGTACAGATACGCAGTATTTT. Translation: CASSAEFGTDTQYF.

This clone was observed once. V and J are TRBV25-1 and TRBJ2-1, with 10 bases aligning to TRBD1. This CDR3 is built from 14 residues. Trimming took 8 bases from V and 5 from J; bases not matched to a gene: 6. Germline assignment: CDR1 MGHDK and CDR2 SYGVNS. The CDR3 DNA reads as TGTGCCAGCTATCCCGGGACAGGGGACAATGAGCAGTTCTTC. Encoded protein: CASYPGTGDNEQFF.

This clone was recorded once. The V and J genes are TRBV9 and TRBJ2-7; possible D gene TRBD2, 6 bases. CDR3 length: 15 residues. Germline CDR1 is SGDLS and CDR2 is YYNGEE. The V end lost 0 bases, the J end lost 0 bases, and 10 bases lay between the germline ends. CDR3 protein: CASSVEIAASYEQYF. CDR3 DNA sequence: TGTGCCAGCAGCGTAGAGATAGCGGCCTCCTACGAGCAGTACTTC.

The V and J genes are TRBV19 and TRBJ2-1; D gene unclear. This CDR3 comprises 13 residues. V lost 0 bases and J lost 3, with 3 bases in between. Germline assignment: CDR1 LNHDA and CDR2 SQIVND (reference sequence). As DNA, the CDR3 is TGTGCCAGTAGTATAGACCACTACAATGAGCAGTTCTTC. Translating it yields CASSIDHYNEQFF.

The chain carries TRBV9 and TRBJ2-1; a possible D gene is TRBD2 (5 bases). This CDR3 has 15 amino acids. The V end lost 0 bases, the J end lost 4 bases, and 11 bases lay between the germline ends. Germline V gene data show CDR1 as SGDLS and CDR2 as YYNGEE. The CDR3 reads CASSVGFRGYNEQFF. CDR3 sequence (DNA): TGTGCCAGCAGCGTAGGCTTTCGGGGTTACAATGAGCAGTTCTTC.

J is TRBJ2-3 and V is TRBV9, with a possible D match to TRBD2 (6 bases). The V end was cut by 3 bases, the J end by 4 bases, with 21 bases between. The germline V gene has CDR1 SGDLS and CDR2 YYNGEE. This CDR3 region has 17 residues. CDR3 nucleotide sequence: TGTGCCAGCAGCGCCCTCGGGGGTGGGGCGGTAGCAGATACGCAGTATTTT. It is translated as CASSALGGGAVADTQYF.

V is TRBV4-3 and J is TRBJ2-7; no definite D call. The CDR3 has 14 residues. The germline gives CDR1 LGHNA, CDR2 YSLEER. V shed 0 bases and J shed 2 bases, with 8 bases lying between them. CDR3: CASSQDMAAYEQYF. Written as DNA, the CDR3 is TGCGCCAGCAGCCAAGATATGGCAGCCTACGAGCAGTACTTC.

V gene TRBV4-2 combines with J gene TRBJ2-2; TRBD1 agrees at 8 bases. Germline lookup yields CDR1 LGHNA and CDR2 YNFKEQ. The trim removed 3 bases at V and 1 base at J, leaving 1 base unmatched. This CDR3 has 15 residues. DNA of the CDR3: TGTGCCAGCAGCCAGGGGACAGGGAACACCGGGGAGCTGTTTTTT. Translating it yields CASSQGTGNTGELFF.

V gene TRBV28 combines with J gene TRBJ2-2; the D gene is possibly TRBD2 (5 bases). The V end lost 5 bases, the J end lost 6 bases, and 13 bases lay between the germline ends. The CDR3 length is 14 residues. Germline-derived CDR1 and CDR2 are MDHEN and SYDVKM. The CDR3 protein is CASSPRAGAGELFF. The CDR3 DNA reads as TGTGCCAGCAGTCCCCGGGCGGGCGCCGGGGAGCTGTTTTTT.

The V call is TRBV19, the J call TRBJ2-2; TRBD2 agrees at 7 bases. Germline CDR1 reads LNHDA; CDR2 reads SQIVND (reference sequence). V was pared by 5 bases and J by 4 bases, with 7 bases of the junction left unmatched. CDR3 size: 15 residues. This CDR3 reads CASSAGSGGTGELFF. In DNA form, the CDR3 reads TGTGCCAGTAGTGCCGGTTCGGGGGGCACCGGGGAGCTGTTTTTT.